This is a list of T cell receptor beta chains from one sample in a study of CD8+ T cells in alopecia areata. Generated by immunoSEQ multiplex PCR, the TCRdb table keeps only in-frame clones and is missing some. The data contain 150,000 to 200,000 clones, 50% to 60% of them seen just once; the ten biggest clones take up roughly 14%. The starting material was CD4+ T cells sorted from blood, obtained at week 0. The receptors here all came from a human donor with alopecia areata. Both conserved end residues are part of each CDR3. A D gene is named only where the DNA matches it firmly. Clone size, where shown, is once, few, many, or a class for clones that have expanded.

cdr3_aa	cdr3_nt	clone_size	v_call	j_call	d_call
CASSQAGQINEKLFF	TGTGCCAGCAGCCAAGCCGGACAGATTAATGAAAAACTGTTTTTT	NA	TRBV4-2	TRBJ1-4	NA
CSVALRFPSTDTQYF	TGCAGCGTTGCTTTGCGGTTCCCTAGCACAGATACGCAGTATTTT	few	TRBV29-1	TRBJ2-3	NA
CASERGNIQYF	TGTGCCAGCGAGCGGGGGAACATTCAGTACTTC	few	TRBV28	TRBJ2-4	TRBD2
CATIASPLAGELFF	TGTGCCACCATTGCGTCTCCGTTGGCCGGGGAGCTGTTTTTT	NA	TRBV28	TRBJ2-2	NA
CASSSGTGDHNEQFF	TGTGCCAGCAGTTCCGGGACAGGGGACCACAATGAGCAGTTCTTC	NA	TRBV28	TRBJ2-1	TRBD1
CASSQQGHEQYF	TGTGCCAGCAGCCAACAGGGACACGAGCAGTACTTC	once	TRBV25-1	TRBJ2-7	NA
CASRGQGGLYGYTF	TGTGCCAGCAGGGGACAGGGGGGGCTCTATGGCTACACCTTC	NA	TRBV6-5	TRBJ1-2	TRBD1
CASSHRRTIAKNIQYF	TGCGCCAGCAGTCATCGACGGACTATAGCCAAAAACATTCAGTACTTC	NA	TRBV23-1	TRBJ2-4	NA
CASGRRQGRRNQPQHF	TGCGCCAGCGGCCGGCGACAGGGTAGGCGCAATCAGCCCCAGCATTTT	NA	TRBV5-1	TRBJ1-5	TRBD1
CAWTLEEKLFF	TGTGCCTGGACCTTGGAAGAAAAACTGTTTTTT	NA	TRBV30	TRBJ1-4	NA
CSGLGQGATEAFF	TGCAGCGGCTTGGGACAGGGGGCCACTGAAGCTTTCTTT	NA	TRBV29-1	TRBJ1-1	TRBD1
CAISVSGQVYGYTF	TGTGCCATCAGTGTGTCCGGACAGGTCTATGGCTACACCTTC	once	TRBV10-3	TRBJ1-2	TRBD1
CASGDVYNSPLHF	TGTGCCAGCGGGGACGTATATAATTCACCCCTCCACTTT	NA	TRBV5-6	TRBJ1-6	NA
CASSETGNDSPLHF	TGTGCCAGCAGTGAGACAGGGAATGATTCACCCCTCCACTTT	NA	TRBV2	TRBJ1-6	TRBD1
CASSDGGRNQPQHF	TGTGCCAGCAGTGACGGGGGCCGCAATCAGCCCCAGCATTTT	NA	TRBV2	TRBJ1-5	NA
CASSPEGRRNEKLFF	TGTGCCAGCTCACCAGAGGGACGGAGAAATGAAAAACTGTTTTTT	NA	TRBV18	TRBJ1-4	NA
CASSLGVTDHGYTF	TGCGCCAGCAGCTTGGGGGTTACCGACCATGGCTACACCTTC	NA	TRBV5-1	TRBJ1-2	NA
CASSQNRQGSYEQYF	TGCGCCAGCAGCCAAAATCGACAGGGCTCCTACGAGCAGTACTTC	NA	TRBV4-1	TRBJ2-7	TRBD1
CASSLWQHNSPLHF	TGTGCCAGCAGTTTATGGCAGCATAATTCACCCCTCCACTTT	NA	TRBV27	TRBJ1-6	NA
CASSTRLTGAHQPQHF	TGTGCCAGTAGTACCCGCCTGACAGGGGCCCATCAGCCCCAGCATTTT	NA	TRBV19	TRBJ1-5	TRBD1
CSGRTSGARTDTQYF	TGCAGCGGGAGGACTAGCGGGGCCCGCACAGATACGCAGTATTTT	few	TRBV29-1	TRBJ2-3	TRBD2
CASSQAPGQGFLTEAFF	TGCGCCAGCAGCCAAGCTCCGGGACAGGGATTTTTGACTGAAGCTTTCTTT	NA	TRBV4-1	TRBJ1-1	TRBD1
CASGLPGIYEQYF	TGTGCTAGTGGTTTGCCGGGGATCTACGAGCAGTACTTC	NA	TRBV12-5	TRBJ2-7	NA
CAISPNNEQFF	TGTGCCATCAGCCCGAACAATGAGCAGTTCTTC	few	TRBV10-3	TRBJ2-1	NA
CASSFADSGANVLTF	TGCGCCAGCAGCTTCGCAGACTCTGGGGCCAACGTCCTGACTTTC	NA	TRBV5-1	TRBJ2-6	NA
CASTRVPEGSLHEQYF	TGTGCCAGCACCCGAGTTCCGGAAGGCAGTCTCCACGAGCAGTACTTC	NA	TRBV11-2	TRBJ2-7	NA
CASSLESVETQYF	TGTGCCAGCAGCTTAGAGTCAGTCGAGACCCAGTACTTC	NA	TRBV11-3	TRBJ2-5	NA